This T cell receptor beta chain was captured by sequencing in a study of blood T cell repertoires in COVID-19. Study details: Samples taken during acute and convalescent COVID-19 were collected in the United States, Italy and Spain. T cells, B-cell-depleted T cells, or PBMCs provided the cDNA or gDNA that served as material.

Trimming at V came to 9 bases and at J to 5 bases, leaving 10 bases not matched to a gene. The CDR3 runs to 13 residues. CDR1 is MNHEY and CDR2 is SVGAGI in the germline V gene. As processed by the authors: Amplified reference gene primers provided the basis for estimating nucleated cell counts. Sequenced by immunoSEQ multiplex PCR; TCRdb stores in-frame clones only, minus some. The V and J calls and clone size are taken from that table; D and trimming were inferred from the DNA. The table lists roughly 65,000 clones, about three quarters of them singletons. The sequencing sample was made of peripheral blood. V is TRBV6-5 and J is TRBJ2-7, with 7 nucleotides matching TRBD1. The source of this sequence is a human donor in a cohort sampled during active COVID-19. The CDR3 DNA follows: TGTGCCAGTAGACGACCAGGGGGTCACGAGCAGTACTTC. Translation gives CASRRPGGHEQYF.